Described below is a single T cell receptor (beta chain) sequence and its context. RNA extraction was followed by reverse transcription into cDNA, which acted as the sequencing template. TCRdb keeps only in-frame clones here, not all; method: immunoSEQ multiplex PCR. The profile shows roughly 110,000 clones, about 83% of them singletons. The data belong to a study of CD8+ T cells in alopecia areata. Treatment denoted: oral pan-JAK inhibitor, 5-10 mg twice daily. Trimming at V came to 0 bases and at J to 3 bases, leaving 5 bases not matched to a gene. Germline CDR1 reads KGHSH; CDR2 reads LQKENI. The CDR3 extends over 16 amino acids.

The chain joins TRBV18 to TRBJ1-2, with 9 bases matching TRBD1. This receptor was identified in a human donor with alopecia areata. The sequencing used CD8+ T cells sorted from blood, collected at week 24, from a patient treated with tofacitinib. This CDR3 is CASSPPAQGAHYGYTF. The CDR3 nucleotides read TGTGCCAGCTCACCACCGGCACAGGGGGCACACTATGGCTACACCTTC.